These T cell receptor beta chains were read from a single sample in a study of blood T cell repertoires in COVID-19. Measured with immunoSEQ multiplex PCR; TCRdb has only the in-frame clones, and not every one. The sample has 300,000 to 400,000 clones; roughly 86% are singletons. What was sequenced was peripheral blood. The receptor source for this set is a woman in her 70s with COVID-19, enrolled during active disease. CDR3s include the opening cysteine and the closing phenylalanine or tryptophan. A D gene is named only where the DNA matches it firmly. Clone size, where shown, is once, few, many, or a class for clones that have expanded.

>TRBD2|TRBV7-8|TRBJ2-7|-
CASTASGGSSYEQYF
TGTGCCAGCACCGCTAGCGGGGGTTCTTCCTACGAGCAGTACTTC
>-|TRBV6-2/TRBV6-3|TRBJ2-3|once
CAIRPTSTDTQYF
TGTGCCATCCGCCCGACTAGCACAGATACGCAGTATTTT
>TRBD2|TRBV28|TRBJ2-1|few
CASSLDPAGADEQFF
TGTGCCAGCAGTTTGGACCCAGCGGGGGCGGATGAGCAGTTCTTC
>-|TRBV4-1|TRBJ1-1|-
CASSQEVHRNTEAFF
TGCGCCAGCAGCCAAGAAGTCCACAGGAACACTGAAGCTTTCTTT
>-|TRBV5-1|TRBJ1-2|-
CASRPRRTGDYGYTF
TGCGCCAGCCGCCCCCGCCGCACCGGAGACTATGGCTACACCTTC
>-|TRBV19|TRBJ1-5|-
CASSMGAQPQHF
TGTGCCAGTAGTATGGGCGCTCAGCCCCAGCATTTT
>-|TRBV2|TRBJ1-2|-
CASSVLDPGGHGYTF
TGTGCCAGCAGTGTATTGGACCCGGGGGGTCATGGCTACACCTTC
>-|TRBV11-2|TRBJ1-2|-
CASSSNDRIPYGYTF
TGTGCCAGCAGCTCCAATGACAGGATACCCTATGGCTACACCTTC
>TRBD1|TRBV18|TRBJ1-5|-
CASSPSGQGLGYSNQPQHF
TGTGCCAGCTCACCGTCGGGACAGGGATTAGGGTATAGCAATCAGCCCCAGCATTTT
>-|TRBV19|TRBJ1-1|-
CATMGGGPTYNTEAFF
TGTGCCACCATGGGAGGGGGACCCACCTATAACACTGAAGCTTTCTTT
>-|TRBV15|TRBJ1-1|-
CATSRDQGYTEAFF
TGTGCCACCAGCAGAGATCAGGGATACACTGAAGCTTTCTTT
>-|TRBV14|TRBJ2-1|-
CASSQDRGGSDEQFF
TGTGCCAGCAGCCAAGATAGGGGTGGCAGCGATGAGCAGTTCTTC
>-|TRBV18|TRBJ2-1|-
CASSPLDTTSHEQFF
TGTGCCAGCTCACCTTTGGACACCACGAGTCATGAGCAGTTCTTC
>-|TRBV18|TRBJ1-1|-
CASSPQAVNTEAFF
TGTGCCAGCTCACCACAGGCGGTGAACACTGAAGCTTTCTTT
>-|TRBV20-1|TRBJ1-1|once
CSARDYTEAFF
TGCAGTGCTAGAGACTACACTGAAGCTTTCTTT
>-|TRBV3-1/TRBV3-2|TRBJ1-2|many
CASSQTQGHSYGYTF
TGTGCCAGCAGCCAAACGCAGGGGCATAGCTATGGCTACACCTTC
>-|TRBV11-2|TRBJ1-1|once
CASSLRGHPREVMNTEAFF
TGTGCCAGCAGCTTAAGGGGACACCCAAGAGAAGTAATGAACACTGAAGCTTTCTTT
>-|TRBV14|TRBJ1-1|once
CASSQDSGMINTEAFF
TGTGCCAGCAGCCAAGACTCGGGGATGATAAACACTGAAGCTTTCTTT
>TRBD1|TRBV4-1|TRBJ1-2|-
CASSQRTGDLGYTF
TGCGCCAGCAGCCAACGGACAGGAGACCTAGGCTACACCTTC
>TRBD1|TRBV6-5|TRBJ2-2|-
CASSLGQGGPGELFF
TGTGCCAGCAGCCTGGGACAGGGGGGTCCCGGGGAGCTGTTTTTT
>TRBD1|TRBV19|TRBJ1-4|-
CATYSGTGSEKLFF
TGTGCCACTTACTCCGGGACAGGGAGTGAAAAACTGTTTTTT
>-|TRBV14|TRBJ2-1|-
CASSQDQGNYNEQFF
TGTGCCAGCAGCCAAGATCAGGGGAACTACAATGAGCAGTTCTTC
>-|TRBV30|TRBJ1-1|-
CAWSVLWGDTEAFF
TGTGCCTGGAGTGTACTTTGGGGGGACACTGAAGCTTTCTTT
>TRBD2|TRBV9|TRBJ2-1|-
CASSTGLAGNSYEQFF
TGTGCCAGCAGCACGGGACTAGCGGGGAACTCGTATGAGCAGTTCTTC
>-|TRBV6-2/TRBV6-3|TRBJ2-1|-
CASSYPRNEQFF
TGTGCCAGCAGTTACCCCCGCAATGAGCAGTTCTTC
>TRBD2|TRBV3-1/TRBV3-2|TRBJ2-7|-
CASSQPSGATYEQYF
TGTGCCAGCAGCCAACCTAGCGGGGCCACCTACGAGCAGTACTTC
>TRBD1|TRBV7-3|TRBJ1-2|few
CASSPGQANYGYTF
TGTGCCAGCAGCCCGGGACAGGCAAACTATGGCTACACCTTC
>TRBD1|TRBV3-1/TRBV3-2|TRBJ2-2|-
CASSQDRRQGARTGELFF
TGTGCCAGCAGCCAAGATAGGCGGCAGGGGGCACGCACCGGGGAGCTGTTTTTT
>-|TRBV27|TRBJ1-6|-
CASSSGLNQNSPLHF
TGTGCCAGCAGTTCAGGACTTAATCAGAATTCACCCCTCCACTTT
>TRBD1|TRBV4-2|TRBJ1-4|many
CASSQEGAAVTGELFF
TGTGCCAGCAGCCAAGAGGGGGCGGCAGTAACAGGGGAGTTGTTTTTT
>TRBD1|TRBV27|TRBJ1-1|-
CASSLSRDRDTEAFF
TGTGCCAGCAGTTTATCCCGGGACAGGGACACTGAAGCTTTCTTT
>-|TRBV5-1|TRBJ1-5|-
CASSLGASPQQPQHF
TGCGCCAGCAGCTTGGGGGCCTCGCCCCAACAGCCCCAGCATTTT
>TRBD2|TRBV5-1|TRBJ2-2|once
CASSYAGTSTGELFF
TGCGCCAGCAGCTACGCCGGGACTAGTACCGGGGAGCTGTTTTTT
>TRBD1|TRBV18|TRBJ2-1|-
CASDDRGGSYEQFF
TGTGCCAGCGATGACAGGGGAGGATCATATGAGCAGTTCTTC
>-|TRBV2|TRBJ1-5|-
CASSDWGQSVNQPQHF
TGTGCCAGCAGTGATTGGGGGCAGTCGGTCAATCAGCCCCAGCATTTT
>TRBD1|TRBV4-3|TRBJ2-7|few
CASSQEARRTGGSGYEQYF
TGCGCCAGCAGCCAGGAGGCCCGACGTACAGGGGGCAGTGGGTACGAGCAGTACTTC
>TRBD2|TRBV4-1|TRBJ2-3|-
CASSRSGGSTDTQYF
TGCGCCAGCAGCCGTTCGGGGGGTAGCACAGATACGCAGTATTTT
>-|TRBV2|TRBJ2-7|-
CASSATGNHYEQYF
TGTGCCAGCAGTGCCACAGGGAACCACTACGAGCAGTACTTC
>TRBD1|TRBV7-3|TRBJ2-7|-
CASRTGQLKGDYEQYF
TGTGCCAGCCGGACGGGACAGTTAAAAGGTGACTACGAGCAGTACTTC
>TRBD1|TRBV5-1|TRBJ2-3|-
CASRTTGTGGTDTQYF
TGCGCCAGCAGGACTACCGGGACAGGGGGTACAGATACGCAGTATTTT
>TRBD1|TRBV28|TRBJ2-7|-
CASNPRQGLSYEQYF
TGTGCCAGCAATCCCAGACAGGGCCTCTCCTACGAGCAGTACTTC
>-|TRBV10-3|TRBJ2-1|-
CAISGWPFPYNEQFF
TGTGCCATCAGTGGCTGGCCCTTCCCCTACAATGAGCAGTTCTTC
>TRBD2|TRBV5-6|TRBJ2-5|-
CASSYSGGALGTQYF
TGTGCCAGCAGTTATAGCGGGGGGGCCCTTGGGACCCAGTACTTC
>TRBD1|TRBV30|TRBJ1-4|-
CAWSAPGQGALEKLFF
TGTGCCTGGAGCGCCCCCGGACAGGGAGCCCTTGAAAAACTGTTTTTT
>TRBD1|TRBV3-1/TRBV3-2|TRBJ2-2|-
CASLGTGNTGELFF
TGTGCCAGCCTCGGGACAGGGAACACCGGGGAGCTGTTTTTT
>TRBD1|TRBV5-1|TRBJ2-5|-
CASSLALTGGFQETQYF
TGCGCCAGCAGCTTGGCCCTAACAGGGGGCTTCCAAGAGACCCAGTACTTC
>TRBD2|TRBV9|TRBJ2-1|-
CASSDGTSAFNEQFF
TGTGCCAGCAGCGACGGGACTAGCGCATTCAATGAGCAGTTCTTC
>TRBD1|TRBV3-1/TRBV3-2|TRBJ1-1|-
CASSARTGGGTEAFF
TGTGCCAGCAGCGCCCGGACAGGGGGCGGCACTGAAGCTTTCTTT
>TRBD2|TRBV24-1|TRBJ2-5|-
CATSDGLAGGRETQYF
TGTGCCACCAGTGACGGACTAGCGGGGGGGCGAGAGACCCAGTACTTC
>-|TRBV14|TRBJ2-2|-
CASRQAGELFF
TGTGCCAGCAGACAGGCCGGGGAGCTGTTTTTT
>TRBD2|TRBV4-1|TRBJ2-3|once
CASSHPGRGTDTQYF
TGCGCCAGCAGCCACCCCGGGAGGGGCACAGATACGCAGTATTTT
>TRBD1|TRBV7-6|TRBJ2-2|-
CASSSGQGGTGELFF
TGTGCCAGCAGCTCCGGACAGGGGGGGACCGGGGAGCTGTTTTTT
>-|TRBV6-5|TRBJ1-2|-
CASYRRQANYGYTF
TGTGCCAGCTACAGACGTCAAGCTAACTATGGCTACACCTTC
>-|TRBV2|TRBJ1-1|-
CASSVDIWAFF
TGTGCCAGCAGTGTAGACATTTGGGCTTTCTTT